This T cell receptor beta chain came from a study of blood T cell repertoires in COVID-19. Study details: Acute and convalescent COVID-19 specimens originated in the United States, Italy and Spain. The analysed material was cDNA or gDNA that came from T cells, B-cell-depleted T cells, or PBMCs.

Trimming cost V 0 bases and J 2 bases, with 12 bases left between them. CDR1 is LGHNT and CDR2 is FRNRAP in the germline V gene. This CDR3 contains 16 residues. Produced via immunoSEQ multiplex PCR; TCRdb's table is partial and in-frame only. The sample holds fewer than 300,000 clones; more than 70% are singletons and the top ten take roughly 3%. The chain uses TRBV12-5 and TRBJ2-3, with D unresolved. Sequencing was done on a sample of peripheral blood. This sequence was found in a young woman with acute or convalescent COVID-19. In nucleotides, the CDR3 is TGTGCTAGTGGTTTGGTACTGGCAGGAAACACAGATACGCAGTATTTT. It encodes CASGLVLAGNTDTQYF.